The 23 T cell receptor beta chains in this list originate from one sample, sequenced in a study of T cells in Graves' hyperthyroidism and ophthalmopathy. Amplification targeted TCR beta CDR3 regions from RNA transcripts. TCR CDR3 regions were first amplified by RT-PCR with HTBI primers. In TCRdb, the multiplex PCR reads were re-called with MiXCR into one record per CDR3 protein. The sample yields approximately 570,000 distinct CDR3 sequences, about 20% seen once. Sample: blood. The receptor set was obtained from a man in his forties with Graves' ophthalmopathy.

The V gene is TRBV6-1, the J gene TRBJ1-2, with D uncertain. Germline V gene sequence: CDR1 MNHNS, CDR2 SASEGT. Trimming removed 3 bases at V and 4 bases at J, with 6 bases between. The CDR3 sequence is 12 residues long. CDR3 protein: CASSEQSYGYTF. For the CDR3, the DNA is TGTGCCAGCAGTGAGCAGTCCTATGGCTACACCTTC.

This clonotype showed up many times. The gene calls are TRBV18 and TRBJ1-5, with TRBD1 matching 9 bases. This CDR3 has 15 amino acids. V trimming: 2 bases; J trimming: 4 bases; junction bases outside the gene matches: 3. The germline V gene encodes CDR1 KGHSH and CDR2 LQKENI. The CDR3 protein is CASSPEGTGNQPQHF. DNA for the CDR3: TGTGCCAGCTCACCAGAGGGGACAGGGAATCAGCCCCAGCATTTT.

This clonotype showed up just a few times. The chain recombines TRBV6-5 with TRBJ2-1, with 10 bases aligning to TRBD2. CDR1 is MNHEY and CDR2 is SVGAGI in the germline V gene. The CDR3 extends over 16 amino acids. The V segment lost 2 bases and the J segment 6 bases; nucleotides outside the gene matches: 7. In DNA form, the CDR3 reads TGTGCCAGCAGTTACGAGTCGGCTAGCGGGAGCAATGAGCAGTTCTTC. Translated: CASSYESASGSNEQFF.

The V call is TRBV7-9, the J call TRBJ1-2; D is possibly TRBD1 (5 bases). Trimming removed 5 bases at V and 2 bases at J, with 9 bases between. Germline CDR1 reads SEHNR; CDR2 reads FQNEAQ (reference sequence). This CDR3 comprises 13 residues. Here the CDR3 reads CASSGALNYGYTF. As DNA, the CDR3 is TGTGCCAGCAGCGGGGCTCTAAACTATGGCTACACCTTC.

This clonotype has ten or more counts. CDR3: CAISEGQPHGTEAFF. The CDR3 DNA reads as TGTGCCATCAGTGAGGGACAGCCCCACGGGACTGAAGCTTTCTTT. V usage is TRBV10-3 and J usage is TRBJ1-1, with TRBD1 as a possible D gene (6 bases). There are 15 residues in the CDR3. Trimming stripped 2 bases from V and 5 bases from J, with 15 bases between. Germline CDR1 and CDR2: ENHRY and SYGVKD.

V and J are TRBV3-1 and TRBJ1-2; 8 bases fit TRBD1. CDR1 and CDR2 from the germline V gene are LGHDT and YNNKEL (reference sequence). The length of the CDR3 is 11 residues. With 4 bases clipped from V and 12 bases from J, the junction kept 4 bases outside the gene matches. In DNA form, the CDR3 reads TGTGCCAGCAGCCCAGGACAGGGCCACACCTTC. It translates to CASSPGQGHTF.

This clonotype was counted between two and nine times. The rearrangement uses TRBV19 and TRBJ1-5; the D gene is possibly TRBD1 (5 bases). This CDR3 comprises 13 residues. V lost 7 bases, J lost 7 bases, and 14 bases lay in between. Germline CDR1 reads LNHDA; CDR2 reads SQIVND (reference sequence). The CDR3, as DNA: TGTGCCAGTACTGACAGATCTGGACAGCCCCAGCATTTT. This gives the protein CASTDRSGQPQHF. The complete variable domain, with remaining parts taken from reference TRBV19 and TRBJ1-5, reads DGGITQSPKYLFRKEGQNVTLSCEQNLNHDAMYWYRQDPGQGLRLIYYSQIVNDFQKGDIAEGYSVSREKKESFPLTVTSAQKNPTAFYLCASTDRSGQPQHFGDGTRLSIL.

This clonotype appeared many times. The CDR3 reads CASSQLSNEQYF. The CDR3 nucleotides are TGTGCCAGCAGCCAATTATCTAACGAGCAGTACTTC. The V gene is TRBV12-3 or TRBV12-4, the J gene TRBJ2-7; the D is unclear. Trimming stripped 6 bases from V and 5 bases from J, with 11 bases between. This CDR3 region has 12 residues.

The genes are TRBV11-2 and TRBJ2-2, with TRBD2 identical over 7 bases. Germline trimming cut 3 bases from V and 0 bases from J; bases unmatched to any gene: 4. Per germline, CDR1 SGHAT and CDR2 FQNNGV. The CDR3 loop spans 16 amino acids. The CDR3 nucleotides are TGTGCCAGCAGCTTTAGGGACTACCCGAACACCGGGGAGCTGTTTTTT. Translated, it gives CASSFRDYPNTGELFF.

V is TRBV9 and J is TRBJ2-7; D may be TRBD1 (6 bases). CDR1 SGDLS and CDR2 YYNGEE come from the germline V gene. Trimming pared 4 bases from V and 4 bases from J, leaving 18 bases between. The CDR3 contains 15 residues. Here the CDR3 DNA reads TGTGCCAGCAGCCAAGATTCAGGGGTGGGGTACGAGCAGTACTTC. This gives the protein CASSQDSGVGYEQYF.

At least ten counts were recorded for this clonotype. The V and J genes are TRBV6-1 and TRBJ1-1; the D gene is possibly TRBD1 (5 bases). The CDR3 covers 11 residues. Trimming took off 8 bases at V and 8 bases at J, with 12 bases between the two ends. Germline CDR1 MNHNS, CDR2 SASEGT. The CDR3 protein is CASPRGWEAFF. The DNA for the CDR3 is TGTGCCAGCCCGAGGGGTTGGGAAGCTTTCTTT.

This clonotype was recorded once. The chain uses TRBV4-1 and TRBJ2-4, with D uncertain. Per the germline V gene, CDR1 is MGHRA and CDR2 is YSYEKL. This CDR3 comprises 17 residues. Deletions cut 0 bases from V and 6 bases from J, with 18 bases between. The CDR3 is CASSQDRARSNANIQYF. The DNA for the CDR3 is TGCGCCAGCAGCCAAGATCGGGCCCGTAGTAACGCAAACATTCAGTACTTC.

The V gene is TRBV19, the J gene TRBJ2-3, with D possibly TRBD2 on 6 matching bases. Trimming removed 7 bases at V and 6 bases at J, with 14 bases between. This CDR3 contains 13 residues. Germline loops: CDR1 LNHDA, CDR2 SQIVND (reference sequence). CDR3 amino acids: CASTDRGWDTQYF. DNA for the CDR3: TGTGCCAGTACCGATCGGGGGTGGGATACGCAGTATTTT. Variable domain in full (rest from reference TRBV19 and TRBJ2-3): DGGITQSPKYLFRKEGQNVTLSCEQNLNHDAMYWYRQDPGQGLRLIYYSQIVNDFQKGDIAEGYSVSREKKESFPLTVTSAQKNPTAFYLCASTDRGWDTQYFGPGTRLTVL.

This chain connects TRBV7-9 to TRBJ1-6; D gene uncertain. CDR3 size: 14 residues. V was trimmed by 0 bases and J by 9 bases, leaving 9 bases between them. Germline V gene sequence: CDR1 SEHNR, CDR2 FQNEAQ (reference sequence). The CDR3 bases are TGTGCCAGCAGCTTAGCCCAGGAGGCTTCACCCCTCCACTTT. Translating it yields CASSLAQEASPLHF.

The chain links TRBV12-5 to TRBJ2-3, with 7 bases identical to TRBD2. Germline CDR1 LGHNT, CDR2 FRNRAP. Trimming took 6 bases from V and 2 from J; bases not matched to a gene: 5. The CDR3 contains 14 residues. For the CDR3, the DNA is TGTGCTAGTGGCTGGACTAGGGCCACAGATACGCAGTATTTT. Translating gives CASGWTRATDTQYF. The whole variable domain, filled in from reference TRBV12-5 and TRBJ2-3, reads DARVTQTPRHKVTEMGQEVTMRCQPILGHNTVFWYRQTMMQGLELLAYFRNRAPLDDSGMPKDRFSAEMPDATLATLKIQPSEPRDSAVYFCASGWTRATDTQYFGPGTRLTVL.

This clonotype was seen ten or more times. The chain carries TRBV2 and TRBJ1-4; no clear D gene. V shed 6 bases and J shed 8 bases, with 10 bases lying between them. This CDR3 is built from 12 residues. Per the germline V gene, CDR1 is SNHLY and CDR2 is FYNNEI. CDR3 loop: CASRREQEKLFF. The CDR3 bases are TGTGCCAGCAGACGGGAGCAGGAAAAACTGTTTTTT.

The chain links TRBV4-1 to TRBJ1-2; possibly TRBD1 for D (6 bases). Germline V gene data show CDR1 as MGHRA and CDR2 as YSYEKL. The CDR3 is 17 residues long. The V gene lost 4 bases and the J gene lost 1 base, with 19 bases spanning the gap. Here the CDR3 DNA reads TGCGCCAGCAGCCGCCCGGTCAGCGCAGGGGATAACTATGGCTACACCTTC. Its translation: CASSRPVSAGDNYGYTF.

The chain employs TRBV6-6 and TRBJ2-7, with 16 bases identical to TRBD2. Germline V gene sequence: CDR1 MNHNY, CDR2 SVGAGI (reference sequence). V was pared by 2 bases and J by 1 base, with 8 bases of the junction left unmatched. This CDR3 region has 19 residues. CDR3 sequence: CASSYTGTSGRAGSYEQYF. CDR3 coding DNA: TGTGCCAGCAGTTACACAGGGACTAGCGGGAGGGCGGGTTCCTACGAGCAGTACTTC.

This clonotype has just a few counts. Mismatch with germline at one junction end may stem from a read error. The chain recombines TRBV29-1 with TRBJ2-1, with TRBD2 matching 7 bases. Germline CDR1 is SQVTM and CDR2 is ANQGSEA. There are 14 residues in the CDR3. CDR3 coding DNA: TGCAGCGTTGGGCTAGCGGAGTTCTACAATGAGCAGCTCTTC. This sequence encodes CSVGLAEFYNEQLF.

Remarks on this clonotype: With a much larger clone just one base away, this may be a read error. V usage is TRBV5-1 and J usage is TRBJ2-3, with D hard to call. V lost 0 bases and J 0 bases, leaving 11 bases between the germline ends. CDR3 length equals 16 residues. Germline-derived CDR1 and CDR2 are SGHRS and YFSETQ. The CDR3 DNA reads TGCGCCAGCAGCTTGGCCGGCGGTGCTAGCACAGATACGCAGTATTTT. Its translation is CASSLAGGASTDTQYF.

The chain links TRBV6-1 to TRBJ1-5, with a weak D call TRBD1 (5 bases). V was trimmed by 1 base and J by 2 bases, leaving 9 bases between them. The CDR3 is 15 amino acids. Germline assignment: CDR1 MNHNS and CDR2 SASEGT. CDR3 bases: TGTGCCAGCAGTGAAGGGACAAGCCGCAATCAGCCCCAGCATTTT. Translating it yields CASSEGTSRNQPQHF.

The gene calls are TRBV6-1 and TRBJ2-1; D may be TRBD2 (6 bases). Looked up from germline, CDR1 is MNHNS and CDR2 is SASEGT. The V gene lost 3 bases and the J gene lost 3 bases, with 18 bases spanning the gap. The CDR3 covers 17 residues. This CDR3 is CASSEAGGTANYNEQFF. The CDR3, as DNA: TGTGCCAGCAGTGAGGCCGGCGGGACGGCAAACTACAATGAGCAGTTCTTC.

This clonotype was seen only a few times. J is TRBJ1-4 and V is TRBV5-6; TRBD1 matches 9 bases. Trimming took 4 bases from V and 5 from J; bases not matched to a gene: 6. The CDR3 is 15 residues long. Looked up from germline, CDR1 is SGHDT and CDR2 is YYEEEE. CDR3: CASSTGTGWNEKLFF. CDR3 nucleotides: TGTGCCAGCAGCACCGGGACAGGGTGGAATGAAAAACTGTTTTTT.